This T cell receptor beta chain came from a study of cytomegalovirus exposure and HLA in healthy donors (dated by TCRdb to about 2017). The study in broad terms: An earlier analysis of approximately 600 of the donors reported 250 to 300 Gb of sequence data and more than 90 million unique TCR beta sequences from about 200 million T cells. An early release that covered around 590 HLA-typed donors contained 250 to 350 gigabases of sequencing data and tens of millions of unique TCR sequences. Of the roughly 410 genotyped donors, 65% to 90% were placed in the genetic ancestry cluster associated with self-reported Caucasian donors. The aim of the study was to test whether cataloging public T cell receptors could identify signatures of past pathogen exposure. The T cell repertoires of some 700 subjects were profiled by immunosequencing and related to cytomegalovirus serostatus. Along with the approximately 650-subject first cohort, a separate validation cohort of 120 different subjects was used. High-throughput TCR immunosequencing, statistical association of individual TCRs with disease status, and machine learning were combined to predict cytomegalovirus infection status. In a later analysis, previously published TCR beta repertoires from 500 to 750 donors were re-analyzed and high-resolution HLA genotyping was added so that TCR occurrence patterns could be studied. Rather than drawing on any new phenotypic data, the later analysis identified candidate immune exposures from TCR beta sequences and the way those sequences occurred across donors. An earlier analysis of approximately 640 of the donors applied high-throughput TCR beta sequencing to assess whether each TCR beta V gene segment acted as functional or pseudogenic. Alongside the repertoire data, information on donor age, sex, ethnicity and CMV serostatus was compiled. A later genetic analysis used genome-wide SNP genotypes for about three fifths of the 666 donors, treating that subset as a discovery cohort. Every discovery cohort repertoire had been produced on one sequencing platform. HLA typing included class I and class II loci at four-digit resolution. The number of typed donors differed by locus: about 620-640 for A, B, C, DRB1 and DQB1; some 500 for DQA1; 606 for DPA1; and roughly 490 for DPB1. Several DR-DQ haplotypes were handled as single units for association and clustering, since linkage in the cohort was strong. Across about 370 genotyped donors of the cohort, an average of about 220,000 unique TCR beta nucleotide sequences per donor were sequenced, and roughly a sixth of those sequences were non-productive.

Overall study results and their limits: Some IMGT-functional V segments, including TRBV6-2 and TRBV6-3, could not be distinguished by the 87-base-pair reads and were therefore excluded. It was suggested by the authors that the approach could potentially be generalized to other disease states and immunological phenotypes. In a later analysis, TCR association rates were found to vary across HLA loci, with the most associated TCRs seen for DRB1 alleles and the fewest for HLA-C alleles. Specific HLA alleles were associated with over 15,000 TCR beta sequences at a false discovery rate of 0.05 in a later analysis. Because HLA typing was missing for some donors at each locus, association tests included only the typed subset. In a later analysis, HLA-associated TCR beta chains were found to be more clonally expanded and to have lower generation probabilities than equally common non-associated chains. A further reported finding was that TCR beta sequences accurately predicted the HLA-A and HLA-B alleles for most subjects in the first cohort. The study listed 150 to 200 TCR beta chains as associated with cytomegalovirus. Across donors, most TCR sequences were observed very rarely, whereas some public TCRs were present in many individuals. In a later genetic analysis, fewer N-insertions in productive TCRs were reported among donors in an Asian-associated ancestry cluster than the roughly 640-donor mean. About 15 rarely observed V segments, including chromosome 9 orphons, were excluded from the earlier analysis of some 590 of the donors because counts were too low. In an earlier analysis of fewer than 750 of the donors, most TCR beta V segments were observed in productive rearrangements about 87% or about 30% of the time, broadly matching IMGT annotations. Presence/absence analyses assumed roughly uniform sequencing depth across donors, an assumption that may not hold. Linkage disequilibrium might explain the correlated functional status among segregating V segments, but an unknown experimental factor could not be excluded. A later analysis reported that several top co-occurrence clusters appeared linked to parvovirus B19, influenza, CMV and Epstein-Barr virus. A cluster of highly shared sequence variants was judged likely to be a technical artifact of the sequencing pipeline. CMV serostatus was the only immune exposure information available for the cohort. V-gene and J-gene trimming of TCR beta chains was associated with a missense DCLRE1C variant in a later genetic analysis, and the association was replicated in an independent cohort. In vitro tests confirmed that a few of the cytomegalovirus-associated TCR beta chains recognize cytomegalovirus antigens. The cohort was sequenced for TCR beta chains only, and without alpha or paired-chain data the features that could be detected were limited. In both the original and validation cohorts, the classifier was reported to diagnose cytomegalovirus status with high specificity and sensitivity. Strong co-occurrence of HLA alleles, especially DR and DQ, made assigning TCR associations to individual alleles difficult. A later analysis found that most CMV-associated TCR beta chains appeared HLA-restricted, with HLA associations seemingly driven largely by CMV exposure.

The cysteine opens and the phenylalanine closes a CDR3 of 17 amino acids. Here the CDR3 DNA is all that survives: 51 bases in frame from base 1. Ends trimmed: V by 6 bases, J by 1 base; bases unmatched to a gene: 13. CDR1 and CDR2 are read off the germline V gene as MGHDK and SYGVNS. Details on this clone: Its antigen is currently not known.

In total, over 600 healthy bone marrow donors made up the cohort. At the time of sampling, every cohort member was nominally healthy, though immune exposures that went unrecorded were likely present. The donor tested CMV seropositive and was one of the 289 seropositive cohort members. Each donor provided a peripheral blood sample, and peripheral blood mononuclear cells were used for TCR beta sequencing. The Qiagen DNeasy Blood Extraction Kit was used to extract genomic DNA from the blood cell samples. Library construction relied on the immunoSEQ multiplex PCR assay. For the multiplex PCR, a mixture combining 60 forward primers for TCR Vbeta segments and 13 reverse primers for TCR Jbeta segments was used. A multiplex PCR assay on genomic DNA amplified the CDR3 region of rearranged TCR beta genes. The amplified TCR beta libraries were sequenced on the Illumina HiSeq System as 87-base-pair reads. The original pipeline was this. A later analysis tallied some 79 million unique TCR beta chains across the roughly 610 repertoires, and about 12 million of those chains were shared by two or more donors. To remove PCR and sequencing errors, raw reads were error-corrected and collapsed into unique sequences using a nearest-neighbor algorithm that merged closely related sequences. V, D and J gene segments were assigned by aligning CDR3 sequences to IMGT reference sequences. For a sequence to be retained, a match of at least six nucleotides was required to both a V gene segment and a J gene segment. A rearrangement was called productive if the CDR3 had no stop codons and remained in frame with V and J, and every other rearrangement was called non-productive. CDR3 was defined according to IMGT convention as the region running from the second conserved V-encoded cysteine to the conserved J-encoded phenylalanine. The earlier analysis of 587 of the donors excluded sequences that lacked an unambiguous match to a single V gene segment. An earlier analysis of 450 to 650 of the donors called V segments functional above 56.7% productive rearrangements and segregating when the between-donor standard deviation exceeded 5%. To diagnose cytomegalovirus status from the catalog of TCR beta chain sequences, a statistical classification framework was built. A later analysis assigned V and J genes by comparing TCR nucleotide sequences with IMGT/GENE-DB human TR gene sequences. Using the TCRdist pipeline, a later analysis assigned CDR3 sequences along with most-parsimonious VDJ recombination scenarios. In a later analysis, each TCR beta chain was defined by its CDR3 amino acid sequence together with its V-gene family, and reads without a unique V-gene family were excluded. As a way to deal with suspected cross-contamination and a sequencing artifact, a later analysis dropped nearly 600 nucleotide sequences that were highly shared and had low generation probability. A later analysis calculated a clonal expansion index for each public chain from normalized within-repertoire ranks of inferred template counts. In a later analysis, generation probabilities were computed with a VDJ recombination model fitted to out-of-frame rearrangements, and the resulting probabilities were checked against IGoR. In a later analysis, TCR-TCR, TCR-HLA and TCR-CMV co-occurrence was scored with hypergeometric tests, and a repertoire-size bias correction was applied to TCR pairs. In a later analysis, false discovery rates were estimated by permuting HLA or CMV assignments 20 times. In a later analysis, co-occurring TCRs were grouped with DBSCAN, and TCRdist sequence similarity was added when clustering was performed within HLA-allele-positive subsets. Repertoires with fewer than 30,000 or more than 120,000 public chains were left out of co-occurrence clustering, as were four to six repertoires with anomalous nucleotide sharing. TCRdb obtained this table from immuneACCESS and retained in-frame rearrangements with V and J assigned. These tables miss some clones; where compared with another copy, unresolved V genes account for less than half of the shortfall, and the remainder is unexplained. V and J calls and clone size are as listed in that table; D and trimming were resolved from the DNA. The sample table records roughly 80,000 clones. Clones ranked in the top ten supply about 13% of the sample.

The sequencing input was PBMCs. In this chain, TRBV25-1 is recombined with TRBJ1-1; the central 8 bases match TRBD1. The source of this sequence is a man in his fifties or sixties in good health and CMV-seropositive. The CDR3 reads CASSLGTGATSNTEAFF. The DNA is TGTGCCAGCAGCCTCGGGACAGGAGCGACTTCGAACACTGAAGCTTTCTTT.